Included here is one T cell receptor beta chain sequence, with context. Its cognate antigen has yet to be identified. It has no much larger one-base neighbor in the sample; base qualities were not kept. Other DNA sequences within the sample encode an identical CDR3. CD8 naive samples were CD45RO-negative cells positively selected for CCR7, giving a CD45RA+CCR7+ population that excluded TemRA cells. Donors were healthy HIV-negative adults with no recently reported acute infections or vaccinations. Every donor was a Caucasian adult living in Nashville, Tennessee, USA. After blood collection by leukapheresis, PBMCs were isolated using Ficoll-Histopaque density gradient centrifugation and then cryopreserved in the vapor phase of liquid nitrogen. Analytical flow cytometry was used to check the purity and quantity of every magnetically sorted T cell population. From each sorted fraction, genomic DNA was isolated and quantified by UV absorbance on a Nanodrop 2000c.

The record originates from a study of shared clonotypes between healthy human individuals (dated by TCRdb to 2019 to 2021). Regarding the complete study: Two women and three men aged 18 to 49 years were included in the cohort. For each donor, CD4 naive and CD4 memory were each given three plates, CD8 naive was given two plates, and CD8 memory was given one plate. Blood TCR repertoires of five healthy adults were deeply sequenced to estimate repertoire size and the extent of clonotype sharing between individuals. To increase sequencing depth and limit assay-specific biases, different laboratories used diverse techniques to prepare libraries and sequence TCR repertoires. Between about 0.9 and 8.9 billion PBMCs per donor were obtained by leukapheresis.

Using the deep immunoSEQ assay, TCR CDR3 regions were amplified from genomic DNA by multiplex PCR. Extracted genomic DNA from each cell subset was spread evenly across all wells of several immunoSEQ 96-well plates, with each plate serving as a replicate. For sorted subsets, each replicate PCR was loaded with 200 ng genomic DNA, equivalent to 30,000 or so T cell genomes. Purified libraries were quantified with a Qubit 3.0 fluorometer, sized on a Bioanalyzer 2100, and re-quantified with the KAPA Library Quantification kit. Every immunoSEQ 96-well plate was sequenced on a dedicated single-read 150-cycle Illumina NextSeq 550 flow cell. Regarding the original processing steps: Because only junctional sequences without quality scores were contained in the immunoSEQ output, filtering matching that applied to full-length reads could not be performed. Sequences were annotated with PyIR, a Python wrapper for IgBLAST v1.9, and V/J genes and CDR3 were assigned using IMGT germline references. Any read was removed if the V/J assignment was weak (E-value above 1e-6), the CDR3 was missing, or the read contained stop codons, out-of-frame junctions, or ambiguous translated residues. V3J clonotypes were defined as sequences sharing the same inferred V gene, J gene, and CDR3 amino acid sequence. To compute the percentage overlap between repertoires, the number of shared unique clonotypes was divided by the size of the smaller repertoire. Repertoire richness was assessed with RTK rarefaction, the Chao1 estimator, and Recon v2.1 estimates of unobserved clonotypes. Generation probabilities were computed with OLGA for all TCRbeta clonotypes obtained by the gDNA method from a handful of donors. TCRdb re-hosts the immuneACCESS table, in-frame sequences only. Its copies lack some clones; in the studies checked, an unresolved V gene accounts for under half of them, and the cause for the rest is not known. That table supplies the V and J calls and clone size; D and trimming were determined from the DNA. The sample includes roughly 2.1 million clones, with around 93% observed a single time. Jointly, the top ten make up under 2% of the sample.

Beyond this particular receptor, the publication reports: Pairwise subsampling led to the expectation that sequencing depth would affect the degree of clonotype sharing among donors. Naive subsets generally had larger estimated clonotype richness than memory subsets. Even with the large sequencing depth, rarefaction of the sorted-subset datasets indicated that sequencing was incomplete. Compared with non-shared clonotypes, the clonotypes found in all four sorted-subset donors had higher generation probabilities. When several donors were compared, the shared fraction of clonotypes was approximately 5% for naive CD4, more than 3% for naive CD8, more than 2% for memory CD4, and less than 0.45% for memory CD8. Only blood was sampled, and tissue TCR repertoires likely differ from those in blood. Because the study included only a small number of donors, the genetic and exposure-history diversity represented was limited.

From the germline V gene (reference sequence), CDR1 is MNHEY and CDR2 is SMNVEV. The germline ends are 6 bases apart after V is trimmed by 2 bases and J by 1 base. Its CDR3 holds 13 amino acids, cysteine through phenylalanine. The read is trimmed to its CDR3 DNA, 39 bases read in frame from base 1. The sequence is built from TRBV27 and TRBJ2-7; TRBD2 is a weak D gene call, 5 bases matching. The source is a man aged 18 to 30 in good health. Some clones in this sample may be carry-over from other donors' samples. Material: naive CD8+ T cells from PBMCs. Reading the label with the study, this specimen's cell subset or site is: CD45RA+CCR7+. The CDR3 protein is CASSLRGSYEQYF. The DNA is TGTGCCAGCAGTTTACGGGGATCCTACGAGCAGTACTTC.